Below are 12 T cell receptor beta chains sequenced from a single sample in a study of identical twins. TCRdb ran MiXCR on the 5' RACE reads and lists one entry per CDR3 protein. Of roughly 240,000 distinct CDR3 sequences listed, 6% to 8% are singletons. The sample also formed part of further work on yellow fever vaccine responses in identical twins.

The sample was CD8+ T cells sorted from blood. These TCRs come from a woman in her late teens or twenties in good health.

The gene calls are TRBV27 and TRBJ2-3; D is ambiguous. There are 13 residues in the CDR3. CDR1 and CDR2 from the germline V gene are MNHEY and SMNVEV (reference sequence). With 8 bases removed from V and 5 bases from J, the gap between germline ends came to 14 bases. The DNA of the CDR3 is TGTGCCAGCGGGGAATTGGTCGGAGATACGCAGTATTTT. It translates to CASGELVGDTQYF.

This clonotype was detected ten times or more. This chain uses TRBV29-1 with TRBJ2-7; no firm D call. CDR3 length equals 13 residues. Germline lookup yields CDR1 SQVTM and CDR2 ANQGSEA. Deletions cut 5 bases from V and 5 bases from J, with 16 bases between. CDR3 sequence (DNA): TGCAGCGTTCCCCAAATGGGATCCCACGAGCAGTACTTC. It encodes CSVPQMGSHEQYF.

Ten or more counts support this clonotype. The rearrangement links TRBV12-3 or TRBV12-4 to TRBJ1-5; TRBD1 agrees at 8 bases. The CDR3 consists of 11 residues. V shed 5 bases, J shed 14 bases, and the junction held 5 bases outside the gene matches. The DNA of the CDR3 is TGTGCCAGCAGTCCCAGGACAGGGAAGCATTTT. Translation: CASSPRTGKHF.

The sample holds a few counts of this clonotype. V is TRBV2 and J is TRBJ2-5, with 11 bases fitting TRBD2. The CDR3 has 17 residues. The germline gives CDR1 SNHLY, CDR2 FYNNEI. With V trimmed by 4 bases and J by 2 bases, 9 bases remained unmatched. CDR3 DNA sequence: TGTGCCAGCAGTGCCCCGGGACTAGCGGACCTACAAGAGACCCAGTACTTC. Amino acids: CASSAPGLADLQETQYF.

This clonotype was counted at least ten times. The V and J genes are TRBV5-1 and TRBJ2-3; D is possibly TRBD1 (5 bases). The CDR3 loop spans 16 amino acids. The V gene lost 0 bases and the J gene lost 0 bases, with 11 bases spanning the gap. The germline V gene encodes CDR1 SGHRS and CDR2 YFSETQ. The CDR3 spells CASSLEGPTSTDTQYF. CDR3 coding DNA: TGCGCCAGCAGCTTGGAGGGGCCTACTAGCACAGATACGCAGTATTTT.

This clonotype occurred many times. This rearrangement joins TRBV29-1 to TRBJ2-5; D not resolved. The CDR3 contains 12 residues. V was shortened by 3 bases and J by 1 base, with 6 bases between the two germline ends. Germline-derived CDR1 and CDR2 are SQVTM and ANQGSEA. The CDR3 here is CSVDPSQETQYF. The CDR3 DNA follows: TGCAGCGTTGATCCCAGCCAAGAGACCCAGTACTTC.

The chain carries TRBV11-3 and TRBJ2-1; D call uncertain. Looked up from germline, CDR1 is SGHNT and CDR2 is YENEEA. Trimming stripped 0 bases from V and 0 bases from J, with 6 bases between. CDR3 size: 15 residues. The CDR3 sequence: CASSLEGYSYNEQFF. In nucleotides, the CDR3 is TGTGCCAGCAGCTTAGAAGGTTACTCCTACAATGAGCAGTTCTTC.

This clonotype was detected ten times or more. The chain has TRBV24-1 and TRBJ1-3; D is ambiguous. This CDR3 comprises 15 residues. Germline-derived CDR1 and CDR2 are KGHDR and SFDVKD. V was shortened by 3 bases and J by 0 bases, with 8 bases between the two germline ends. DNA of the CDR3: TGTGCCACCAGTGATCTAGGTAACTCTGGAAACACCATATATTTT. It encodes CATSDLGNSGNTIYF.

This clonotype was counted at least ten times. The chain uses TRBV12-3 or TRBV12-4 and TRBJ2-7; D remains unclear. This CDR3 contains 12 residues. Trimming removed 5 bases from V and 0 bases from J, with 5 bases in between. CDR3 loop: CASSPNSYEQYF. The CDR3 bases are TGTGCCAGCAGTCCTAACTCCTACGAGCAGTACTTC.

This clonotype was seen at least ten times. V usage is TRBV5-1 and J usage is TRBJ2-7; TRBD2 aligns across 12 bases. Germline CDR1 and CDR2: SGHRS and YFSETQ. The length of the CDR3 is 18 residues. V lost 0 bases to trimming and J lost 0 bases; unmatched junction nucleotides: 7. The CDR3 nucleotides are TGCGCCAGCAGCTTGGTTTCTAGCGGGAGGGGGGACTCCTACGAGCAGTACTTC. This sequence encodes CASSLVSSGRGDSYEQYF. The full variable domain, completed using reference TRBV5-1 and TRBJ2-7, is KAGVTQTPRYLIKTRGQQVTLSCSPISGHRSVSWYQQTPGQGLQFLFEYFSETQRNKGNFPGRFSGRQFSNSRSEMNVSTLELGDSALYLCASSLVSSGRGDSYEQYFGPGTRLTVT.

The chain joins TRBV7-9 to TRBJ2-3; 7 positions match TRBD1. Germline-derived CDR1 and CDR2 are SEHNR and FQNEAQ (reference sequence). Trimming at V came to 5 bases and at J to 2 bases, leaving 7 bases not matched to a gene. This CDR3 contains 15 residues. The CDR3 is CASSHRDRNTDTQYF. The DNA of the CDR3 is TGTGCCAGCAGCCACCGGGACAGAAACACAGATACGCAGTATTTT.

This clonotype has only a few counts. The chain has TRBV9 and TRBJ2-5; a possible D gene is TRBD2 (6 bases). CDR1 and CDR2 (germline): SGDLS, YYNGEE. Trimming pared 3 bases from V and 0 bases from J, leaving 15 bases between. This CDR3 is built from 16 residues. The CDR3, as DNA: TGTGCCAGCAGCGCTGGGGGGACTTGGTACCAAGAGACCCAGTACTTC. The encoded protein is CASSAGGTWYQETQYF.